This T cell receptor (beta chain) derives from a study of T-cell memory formation after mild COVID-19. MiXCR, run by TCRdb on the 5' RACE reads, gives a single entry per CDR3 protein. Of 430,000 or so distinct CDR3 sequences listed, 20% to 25% are singletons. This clonotype was detected only a few times. The CDR3 extends over 15 amino acids. Trimming took off 4 bases at V and 5 bases at J, with 16 bases between the two ends. CDR1 is SGHDT, CDR2 YYEEEE, per germline. The clonotype was recovered from an adult woman who had mild COVID-19 (a few samples of this study predate the infection). Cell type and time point are not known. The rearrangement links TRBV5-6 to TRBJ1-5; D possibly corresponds to TRBD1 (6 bases). Sequencing used PBMCs or a T cell subset sorted from them (not recorded which). In DNA, the CDR3 is TGTGCCAGCAGCACAGGGTCCCGCCGGGATCAGCCCCAGCATTTT. It codes for CASSTGSRRDQPQHF.